The 20 T cell receptor beta chains given below trace back to one sample, sequenced in a study of CD8 T cells in ankylosing spondylitis. Study-level findings and limits: In ankylosing spondylitis blood, a motif of about 8 highly homologous TCR beta variants appeared characteristic.

A single record per CDR3 protein comes from TCRdb applying MiXCR to the 5' RACE reads. The sample includes fewer than 650,000 distinct CDR3 sequences, 12% seen only once; the top ten take nearly 7%. No cognate antigen is known for these TCRs. The sample comprised blood, either unsorted or a sorted T cell fraction (not recorded which). Every receptor here comes from a male donor with ankylosing spondylitis.

The CDR3 is CASSYNSQGLGGEQYV. The CDR3 nucleotides read TGCGCCAGCAGCTACAATTCACAGGGCCTCGGTGGCGAGCAGTACGTC. V gene TRBV10-2 combines with J gene TRBJ2-7, with D maybe TRBD1 (6 bases). Germline CDR1 WSHSY, CDR2 SAAADI. The CDR3 contains 16 residues. Between the trimmed V and J ends, which lost 6 bases and 6 bases, there was a span of 24 bases.

This clonotype was found many times. The V and J genes are TRBV12-3 or TRBV12-4 and TRBJ2-1, with TRBD2 identical over 7 bases. The V gene end was trimmed by 4 bases and the J gene end by 3 bases; junction bases not matched to a gene: 3. There are 14 residues in the CDR3. DNA of the CDR3: TGTGCCAGCAGTTCCGCGGGAGACTACAATGAGCAGTTCTTC. Translation: CASSSAGDYNEQFF.

The sample holds many counts of this clonotype. V is TRBV5-1 and J is TRBJ2-7; 8 bases are a match to TRBD1. The CDR3 contains 15 residues. J lost 3 bases, V lost 0 bases, and 5 bases had no gene match. Per the germline V gene, CDR1 is SGHRS and CDR2 is YFSETQ. CDR3 residues: CASSLEQGVYYEQYF. As DNA, the CDR3 is TGCGCCAGCAGCTTGGAACAGGGGGTTTACTACGAGCAGTACTTC.

V usage is TRBV5-1 and J usage is TRBJ1-2; no definite D call. With 3 bases removed from V and 7 bases from J, the gap between germline ends came to 13 bases. This CDR3 has 13 residues. In germline, CDR1 is SGHRS, CDR2 YFSETQ. CDR3 sequence reads: CASSSPPVGGYTF. The CDR3 coding sequence is TGCGCCAGCAGCTCCCCCCCTGTGGGTGGCTACACCTTC.

This clonotype showed up just a few times. The J gene is TRBJ1-4, the V gene TRBV7-8; 7 bases match TRBD1. Trimming removed 3 bases from V and 3 bases from J; junction bases left unmatched: 13. The CDR3 has 18 amino acids. Germline lookup yields CDR1 SGHVS and CDR2 FQNEAQ. This CDR3 is CASSFLTGTPGANEKLFF. The DNA for the CDR3 is TGTGCCAGCAGCTTCTTGACAGGGACGCCTGGGGCTAATGAAAAACTGTTTTTT.

This clonotype occurred many times. The chain uses TRBV10-3 and TRBJ1-2; tentatively, D is TRBD1 (6 bases). V gave up 4 bases and J gave up 6 bases, with 12 bases separating them. The germline V gene encodes CDR1 ENHRY and CDR2 SYGVKD. The CDR3 is 13 residues long. This chain's CDR3 is CAISVSNRDGYTF. DNA of the CDR3: TGTGCCATCAGTGTTTCAAACAGGGATGGCTACACCTTC.

J is TRBJ2-3 and V is TRBV12-3 or TRBV12-4; D possibly corresponds to TRBD2 (6 bases). This CDR3 has 14 residues. V lost 4 bases to trimming and J lost 8 bases, with 16 bases between them. This CDR3 reads CASSSQPGVGTQYF. The CDR3 DNA reads as TGTGCCAGCAGTTCTCAGCCGGGGGTGGGTACGCAGTATTTT.

The table lists this clonotype with a few counts. The chain has TRBV5-1 and TRBJ1-3; 9 bases match TRBD1. Germline V gene data show CDR1 as SGHRS and CDR2 as YFSETQ. Trimming cost V 4 bases and J 6 bases; bases outside gene matches: 8. CDR3 size: 15 residues. As DNA, the CDR3 is TGCGCCAGCAGCCCGGGACAGGGCGGCGAAAACACCATATATTTT. It translates to CASSPGQGGENTIYF. Full variable domain (missing parts from reference TRBV5-1 and TRBJ1-3): KAGVTQTPRYLIKTRGQQVTLSCSPISGHRSVSWYQQTPGQGLQFLFEYFSETQRNKGNFPGRFSGRQFSNSRSEMNVSTLELGDSALYLCASSPGQGGENTIYFGEGSWLTVV.

This clonotype has more than one count but fewer than ten. The rearrangement uses TRBV29-1 and TRBJ2-1; a possible D gene is TRBD1 (5 bases). V lost 5 bases, J lost 4 bases, and 18 bases lay in between. Germline V gene sequence: CDR1 SQVTM, CDR2 ANQGSEA. The CDR3 is made up of 15 amino acids. DNA for the CDR3: TGCAGCGTTCCCAATCCGACAGAAACTTACAATGAGCAGTTCTTC. Translation: CSVPNPTETYNEQFF.

The J gene is TRBJ2-7, the V gene TRBV20-1, with 10 bases lining up with TRBD2. V dropped 0 bases and J dropped 2; count of bases not matched to a gene: 7. This CDR3 has 16 residues. The V gene's germline CDR1 is DFQATT and CDR2 SNEGSKA (reference sequence). CDR3 bases: TGCAGTGCTAGAGACCTAAGAGCGGGAGGGCCCTACGAGCAGTACTTC. Translating it yields CSARDLRAGGPYEQYF.

This clonotype was detected ten times or more. The chain recombines TRBV10-2 with TRBJ2-2; TRBD1 is a possible D gene (6 bases). The CDR3 is 15 residues long. V lost 5 bases and J lost 2, with 12 bases in between. Germline V gene sequence: CDR1 WSHSY, CDR2 SAAADI. This chain's CDR3 is CASSRGGINTGELFF. CDR3 DNA sequence: TGCGCCAGCAGTAGAGGGGGTATTAACACCGGGGAGCTGTTTTTT.

This clonotype has more than one count but fewer than ten. The chain has TRBV12-3 or TRBV12-4 and TRBJ1-2; perhaps TRBD1 as D (5 bases). The CDR3 is made up of 14 amino acids. V dropped 5 bases and J dropped 1 base, with 11 bases sitting between them. The CDR3 sequence is CASSDRGFNYGYTF. For the CDR3, the DNA is TGTGCCAGCAGTGACAGAGGATTTAACTATGGCTACACCTTC.

This clonotype came up many times. The rearrangement links TRBV20-1 to TRBJ2-3, with D uncertain. The CDR3 has 11 amino acids. Deletions cut 4 bases from V and 3 bases from J, with 5 bases between. The germline CDR1 and CDR2 sequences are DFQATT and SNEGSKA (reference sequence). CDR3 in DNA: TGCAGTGCTATCTTGACAGATACGCAGTATTTT. Translated: CSAILTDTQYF.

In this sample, this clonotype turned up many times. This rearrangement joins TRBV5-1 to TRBJ1-1, with D uncertain. V lost 3 bases and J lost 0, with 3 bases in between. Per the germline V gene, CDR1 is SGHRS and CDR2 is YFSETQ. The CDR3 totals 12 residues. CDR3 loop: CASSSMNTEAFF. In nucleotides, the CDR3 is TGCGCCAGCAGCTCAATGAACACTGAAGCTTTCTTT.

This clonotype was observed many times. The gene calls are TRBV6-1 and TRBJ1-5; D may be TRBD1 (5 bases). V was shortened by 6 bases and J by 6 bases, with 15 bases between the two germline ends. CDR1 is MNHNS, CDR2 SASEGT, per germline. This CDR3 spans 14 amino acids. The CDR3 DNA follows: TGTGCCAGCAGGCCCGACAGCCCCCGTCAGCCCCAGCATTTT. The encoded protein is CASRPDSPRQPQHF.

This clonotype showed up many times. This chain connects TRBV28 to TRBJ1-4; the D is unclear. Trimming cost V 8 bases and J 5 bases, with 18 bases left between them. The CDR3 consists of 15 residues. In germline, CDR1 is MDHEN, CDR2 SYDVKM. The CDR3 DNA is TGTGCCAGCCGGTACCTAGGCGGGGAAAATGAAAAACTGTTTTTT. Translation: CASRYLGGENEKLFF. Variable domain in full (rest from reference TRBV28 and TRBJ1-4): DVKVTQSSRYLVKRTGEKVFLECVQDMDHENMFWYRQDPGLGLRLIYFSYDVKMKEKGDIPEGYSVSREKKERFSLILESASTNQTSMYLCASRYLGGENEKLFFGSGTQLSVL.

This clonotype was seen more than once but under ten times. The chain has TRBV10-3 and TRBJ2-7; 10 bases map to TRBD2. CDR1 is ENHRY and CDR2 is SYGVKD in the germline V gene. The CDR3 is made up of 15 amino acids. The junction had 6 bases not matched to a gene; V was cut back by 2 bases and J by 5 bases. The CDR3 region is CAISESPGLANEQYV. CDR3 coding DNA: TGTGCCATCAGTGAGAGTCCGGGACTAGCGAACGAGCAGTACGTC.

J is TRBJ1-2 and V is TRBV5-1; 10 nucleotides match TRBD1. V shed 3 bases and J 4 bases; nucleotides not matched to a gene: 12. The CDR3 spans 17 residues. The germline CDR1 and CDR2 sequences are SGHRS and YFSETQ. In DNA, the CDR3 is TGCGCCAGCAGCTATTATGACAGGGGGCGCTTGGGCTATGGCTACACCTTC. Its translation is CASSYYDRGRLGYGYTF.

The chain has TRBV11-2 and TRBJ2-1; possible D gene TRBD1, 6 bases. Germline lookup yields CDR1 SGHAT and CDR2 FQNNGV. V lost 5 bases and J lost 5, with 16 bases in between. The CDR3 runs 15 residues. This chain's CDR3 is CASSQEGGLDNEQFF. The DNA of the CDR3 is TGTGCCAGCAGCCAAGAAGGGGGTTTAGACAATGAGCAGTTCTTC.

The genes are TRBV5-1 and TRBJ1-1; perhaps TRBD1 as D (6 bases). The germline CDR1 and CDR2 sequences are SGHRS and YFSETQ. The CDR3 has 19 amino acids. V was clipped by 4 bases and J by 0 bases, with 25 bases between them. CDR3 residues: CASSPTGSQGRGMNTEAFF. Here the CDR3 DNA reads TGCGCCAGCAGCCCTACCGGGAGTCAGGGGCGAGGCATGAACACTGAAGCTTTCTTT.